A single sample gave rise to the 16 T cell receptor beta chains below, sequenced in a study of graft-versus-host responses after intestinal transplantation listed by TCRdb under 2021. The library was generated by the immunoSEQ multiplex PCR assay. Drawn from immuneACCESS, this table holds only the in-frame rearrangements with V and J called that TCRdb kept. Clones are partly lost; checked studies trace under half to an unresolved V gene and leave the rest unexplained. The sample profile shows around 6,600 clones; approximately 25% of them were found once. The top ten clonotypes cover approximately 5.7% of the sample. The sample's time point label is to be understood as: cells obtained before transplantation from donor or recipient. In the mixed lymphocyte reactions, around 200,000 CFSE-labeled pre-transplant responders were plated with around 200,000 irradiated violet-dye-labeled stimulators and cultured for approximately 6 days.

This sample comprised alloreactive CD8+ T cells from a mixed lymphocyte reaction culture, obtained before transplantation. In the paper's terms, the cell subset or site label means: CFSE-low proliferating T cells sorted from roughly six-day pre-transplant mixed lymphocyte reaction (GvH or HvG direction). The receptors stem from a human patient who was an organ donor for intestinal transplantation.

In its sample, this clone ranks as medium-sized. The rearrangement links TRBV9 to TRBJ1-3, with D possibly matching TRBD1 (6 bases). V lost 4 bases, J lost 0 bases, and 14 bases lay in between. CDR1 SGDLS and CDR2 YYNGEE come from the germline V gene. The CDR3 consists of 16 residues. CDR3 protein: CASSLRTDHSGNTIYF. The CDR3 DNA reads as TGTGCCAGCAGCCTCCGGACAGACCACTCTGGAAACACCATATATTTT.

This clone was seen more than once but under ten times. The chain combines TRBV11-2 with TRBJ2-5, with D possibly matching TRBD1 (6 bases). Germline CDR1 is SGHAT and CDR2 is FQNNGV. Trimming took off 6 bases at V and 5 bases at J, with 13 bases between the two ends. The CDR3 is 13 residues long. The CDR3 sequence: CASRYRVGETQYF. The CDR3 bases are TGTGCCAGCAGATACAGGGTGGGGGAGACCCAGTACTTC.

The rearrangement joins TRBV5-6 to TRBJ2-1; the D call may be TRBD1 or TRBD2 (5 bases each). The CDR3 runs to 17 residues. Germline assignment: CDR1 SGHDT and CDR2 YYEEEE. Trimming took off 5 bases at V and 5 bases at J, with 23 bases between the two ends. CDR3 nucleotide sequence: TGTGCCAGCAGGCAGCCGTTGTGGGGACCCTACGACAATGAGCAGTTCTTC. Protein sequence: CASRQPLWGPYDNEQFF.

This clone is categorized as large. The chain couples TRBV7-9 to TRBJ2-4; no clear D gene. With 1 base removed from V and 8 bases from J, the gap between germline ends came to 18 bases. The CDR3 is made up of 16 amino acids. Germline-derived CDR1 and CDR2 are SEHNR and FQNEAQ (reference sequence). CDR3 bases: TGTGCCAGCAGCTTAGTGTTCTTACAAGGACGGGACATTCAGTACTTC. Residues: CASSLVFLQGRDIQYF.

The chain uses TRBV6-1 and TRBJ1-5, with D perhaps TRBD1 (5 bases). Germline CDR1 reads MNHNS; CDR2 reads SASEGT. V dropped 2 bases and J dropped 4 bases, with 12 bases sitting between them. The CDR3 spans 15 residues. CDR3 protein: CASSESFGGNQPQHF. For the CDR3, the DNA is TGTGCCAGCAGTGAAAGTTTTGGGGGGAATCAGCCCCAGCATTTT.

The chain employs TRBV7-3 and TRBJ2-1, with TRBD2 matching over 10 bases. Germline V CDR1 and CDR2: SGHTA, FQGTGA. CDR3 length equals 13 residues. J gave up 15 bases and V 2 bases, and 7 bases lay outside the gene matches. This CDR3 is CASSLLAGVDPFF. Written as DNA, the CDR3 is TGTGCCAGCAGCTTACTAGCGGGAGTTGATCCGTTCTTC. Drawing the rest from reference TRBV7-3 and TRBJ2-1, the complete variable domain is GAGVSQTPSNKVTEKGKYVELRCDPISGHTALYWYRQSLGQGPEFLIYFQGTGAADDSGLPNDRFFAVRPEGSVSTLKIQRTERGDSAVYLCASSLLAGVDPFFGPGTRLTVL.

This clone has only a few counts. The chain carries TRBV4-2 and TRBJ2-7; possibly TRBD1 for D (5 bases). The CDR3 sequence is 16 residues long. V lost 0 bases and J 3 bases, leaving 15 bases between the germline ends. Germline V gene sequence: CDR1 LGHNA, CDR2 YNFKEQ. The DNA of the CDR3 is TGTGCCAGCAGCCAAGATCGCTTTGACAGCCACTACGAGCAGTACTTC. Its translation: CASSQDRFDSHYEQYF.

The CDR3 reads CASREGRYVYEQYF. CDR3 DNA: TGTGCCAGCAGGGAGGGACGGTATGTCTACGAGCAGTACTTC. J is TRBJ2-7 and V is TRBV7-2; a possible D gene is TRBD2 (6 bases). The CDR3 covers 14 residues. Trimming shortened V by 6 bases and J by 3 bases, and 15 bases separated the two germline ends. Germline V gene data show CDR1 as SGHTA and CDR2 as FQGNSA. Filled out from reference TRBV7-2 and TRBJ2-7, the complete variable domain reads GAGVSQSPSNKVTEKGKDVELRCDPISGHTALYWYRQSLGQGLEFLIYFQGNSAPDKSGLPSDRFSAERTGGSVSTLTIQRTQQEDSAVYLCASREGRYVYEQYFGPGTRLTVT.

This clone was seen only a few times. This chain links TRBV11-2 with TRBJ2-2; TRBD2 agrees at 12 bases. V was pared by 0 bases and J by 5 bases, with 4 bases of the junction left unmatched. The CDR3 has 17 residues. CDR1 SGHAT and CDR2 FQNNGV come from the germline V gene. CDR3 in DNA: TGTGCCAGCAGCTTAGAACTAGCGGGAGGTAGGACCGGGGAGCTGTTTTTT. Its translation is CASSLELAGGRTGELFF.

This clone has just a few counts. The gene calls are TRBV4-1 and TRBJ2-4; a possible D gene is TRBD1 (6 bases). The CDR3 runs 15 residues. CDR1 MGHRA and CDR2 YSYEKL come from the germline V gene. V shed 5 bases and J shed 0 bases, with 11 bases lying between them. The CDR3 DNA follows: TGCGCCAGCAGCTCTTGGGGGCCAGCCAAAAACATTCAGTACTTC. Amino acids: CASSSWGPAKNIQYF.

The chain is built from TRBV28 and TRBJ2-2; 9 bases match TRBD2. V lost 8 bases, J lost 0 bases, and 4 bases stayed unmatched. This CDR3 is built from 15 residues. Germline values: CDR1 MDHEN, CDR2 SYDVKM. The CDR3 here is CASETSGTNTGELFF. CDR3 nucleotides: TGTGCCAGCGAGACTAGCGGAACGAACACCGGGGAGCTGTTTTTT.

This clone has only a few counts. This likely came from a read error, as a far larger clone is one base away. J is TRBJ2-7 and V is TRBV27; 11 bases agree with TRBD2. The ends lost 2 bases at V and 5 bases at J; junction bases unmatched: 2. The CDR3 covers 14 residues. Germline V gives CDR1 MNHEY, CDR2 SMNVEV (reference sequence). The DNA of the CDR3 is TGTGCCAGCAGTTTACTAGCGGGGGGAGACGAGCAGTACTTC. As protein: CASSLLAGGDEQYF.

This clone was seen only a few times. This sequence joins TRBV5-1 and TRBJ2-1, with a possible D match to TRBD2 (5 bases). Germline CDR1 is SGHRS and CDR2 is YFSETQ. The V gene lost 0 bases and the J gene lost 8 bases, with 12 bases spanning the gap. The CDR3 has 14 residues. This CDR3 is CASSLEHHGDEQFF. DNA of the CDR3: TGCGCCAGCAGCTTGGAACACCACGGGGATGAGCAGTTCTTC.

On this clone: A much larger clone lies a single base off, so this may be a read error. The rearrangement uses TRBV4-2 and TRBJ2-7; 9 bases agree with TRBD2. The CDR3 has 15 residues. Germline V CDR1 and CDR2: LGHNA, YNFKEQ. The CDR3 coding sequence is TGTGCCAGCGGCCAAGATATAGCGGGAGTGTACGAGCAGTACTTC. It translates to CASGQDIAGVYEQYF.

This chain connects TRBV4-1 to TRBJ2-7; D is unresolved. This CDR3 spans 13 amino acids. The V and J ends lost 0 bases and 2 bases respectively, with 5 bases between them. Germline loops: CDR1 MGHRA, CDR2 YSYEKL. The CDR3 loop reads CASSQDLAYEQYF. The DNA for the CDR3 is TGCGCCAGCAGCCAAGATCTGGCCTACGAGCAGTACTTC.

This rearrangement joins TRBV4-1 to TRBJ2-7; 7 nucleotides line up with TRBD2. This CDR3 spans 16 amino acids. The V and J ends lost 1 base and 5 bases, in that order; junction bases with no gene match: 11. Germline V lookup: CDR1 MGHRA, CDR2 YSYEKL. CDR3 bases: TGCGCCAGCAGCCAAGTTCGGGCAGCGGGAATCGACGAGCAGTACTTC. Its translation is CASSQVRAAGIDEQYF.